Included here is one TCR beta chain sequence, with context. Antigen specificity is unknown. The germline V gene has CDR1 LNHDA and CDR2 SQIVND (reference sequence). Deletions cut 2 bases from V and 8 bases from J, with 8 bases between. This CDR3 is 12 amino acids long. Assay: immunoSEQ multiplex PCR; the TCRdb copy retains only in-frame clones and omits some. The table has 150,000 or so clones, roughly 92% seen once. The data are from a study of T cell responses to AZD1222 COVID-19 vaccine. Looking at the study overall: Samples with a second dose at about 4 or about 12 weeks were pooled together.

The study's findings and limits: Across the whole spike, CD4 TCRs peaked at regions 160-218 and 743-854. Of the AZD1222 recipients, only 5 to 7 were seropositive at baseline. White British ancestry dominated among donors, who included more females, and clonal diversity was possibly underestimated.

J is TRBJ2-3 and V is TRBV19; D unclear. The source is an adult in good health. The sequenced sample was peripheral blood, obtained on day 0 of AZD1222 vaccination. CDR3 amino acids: CASSIPAATQYF. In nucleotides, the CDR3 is TGTGCCAGTAGTATACCGGCAGCTACGCAGTATTTT.